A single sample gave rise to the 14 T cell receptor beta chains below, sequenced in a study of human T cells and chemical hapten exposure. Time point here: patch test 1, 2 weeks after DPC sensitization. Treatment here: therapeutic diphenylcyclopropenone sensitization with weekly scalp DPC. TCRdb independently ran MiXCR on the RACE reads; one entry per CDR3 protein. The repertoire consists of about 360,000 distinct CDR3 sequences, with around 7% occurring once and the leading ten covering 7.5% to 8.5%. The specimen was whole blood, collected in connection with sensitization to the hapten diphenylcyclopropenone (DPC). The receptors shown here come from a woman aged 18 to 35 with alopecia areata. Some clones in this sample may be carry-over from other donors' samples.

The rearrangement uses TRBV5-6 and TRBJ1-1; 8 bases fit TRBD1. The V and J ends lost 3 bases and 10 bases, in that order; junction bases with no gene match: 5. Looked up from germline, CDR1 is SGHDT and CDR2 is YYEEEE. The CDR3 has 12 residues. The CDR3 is CASSWTGTGAFF. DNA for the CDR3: TGTGCCAGCAGCTGGACAGGGACCGGAGCTTTCTTT. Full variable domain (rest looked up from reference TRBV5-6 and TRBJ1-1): DAGVTQSPTHLIKTRGQQVTLRCSPKSGHDTVSWYQQALGQGPQFIFQYYEEEERQRGNFPDRFSGHQFPNYSSELNVNALLLGDSALYLCASSWTGTGAFFGQGTRLTVV.

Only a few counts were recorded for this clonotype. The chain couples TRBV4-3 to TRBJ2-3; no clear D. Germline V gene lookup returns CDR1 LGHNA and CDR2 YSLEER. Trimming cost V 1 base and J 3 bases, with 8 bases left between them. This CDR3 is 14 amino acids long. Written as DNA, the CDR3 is TGCGCCAGCAGCCAAGGACCGCTTACAGATACGCAGTATTTT. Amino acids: CASSQGPLTDTQYF.

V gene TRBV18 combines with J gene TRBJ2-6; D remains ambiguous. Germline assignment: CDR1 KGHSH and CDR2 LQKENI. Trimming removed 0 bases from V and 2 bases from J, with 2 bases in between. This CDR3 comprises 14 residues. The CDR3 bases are TGTGCCAGCTCACCACCGGCTGGGGCCAACGTCCTGACTTTC. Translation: CASSPPAGANVLTF.

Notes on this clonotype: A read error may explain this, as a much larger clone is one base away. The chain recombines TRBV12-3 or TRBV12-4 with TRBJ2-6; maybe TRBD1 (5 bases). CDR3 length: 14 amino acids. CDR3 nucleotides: TGTGCCAGCCCTAGGAGCTCTGGGGCCTACGTCCTGACTTTC. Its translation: CASPRSSGAYVLTF.

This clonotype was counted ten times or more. CDR3 amino acids: CSFTGYGNTIYF. For the CDR3, the DNA is TGCAGCTTTACAGGGTACGGAAACACCATATATTTT. V gene TRBV29-1 combines with J gene TRBJ1-3; TRBD1 is a possible D gene (6 bases). The V end lost 8 bases, the J end lost 4 bases, and 12 bases lay between the germline ends. CDR3 length: 12 residues. Germline V gene data show CDR1 as SQVTM and CDR2 as ANQGSEA.

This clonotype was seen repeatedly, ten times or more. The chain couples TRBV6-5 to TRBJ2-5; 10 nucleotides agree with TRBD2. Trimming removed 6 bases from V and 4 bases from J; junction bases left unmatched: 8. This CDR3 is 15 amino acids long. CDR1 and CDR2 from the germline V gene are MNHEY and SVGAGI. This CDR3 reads CASSPGLASRETQYF. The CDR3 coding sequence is TGTGCCAGCAGCCCGGGACTAGCGAGTCGAGAGACCCAGTACTTC.

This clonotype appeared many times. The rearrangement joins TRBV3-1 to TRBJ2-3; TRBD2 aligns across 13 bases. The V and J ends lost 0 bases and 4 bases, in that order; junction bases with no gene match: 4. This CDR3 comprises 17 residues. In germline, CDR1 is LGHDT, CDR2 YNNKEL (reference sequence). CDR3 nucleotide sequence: TGTGCCAGCAGCCAAGACCGGACTAGCGGGGGCGCAGATACGCAGTATTTT. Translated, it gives CASSQDRTSGGADTQYF.

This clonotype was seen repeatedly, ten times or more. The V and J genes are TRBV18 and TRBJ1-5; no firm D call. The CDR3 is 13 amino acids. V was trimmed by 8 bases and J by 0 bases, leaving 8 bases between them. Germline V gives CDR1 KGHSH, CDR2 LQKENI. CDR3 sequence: CASSPYSNQPQHF. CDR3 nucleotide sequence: TGTGCCAGCAGCCCTTATAGCAATCAGCCCCAGCATTTT.

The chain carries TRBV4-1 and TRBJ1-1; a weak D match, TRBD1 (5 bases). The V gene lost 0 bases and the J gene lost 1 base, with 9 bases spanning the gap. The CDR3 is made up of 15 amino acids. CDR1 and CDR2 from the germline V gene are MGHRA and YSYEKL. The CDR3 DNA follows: TGCGCCAGCAGCCAAGATCGGGGCGGGAACACTGAAGCTTTCTTT. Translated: CASSQDRGGNTEAFF.

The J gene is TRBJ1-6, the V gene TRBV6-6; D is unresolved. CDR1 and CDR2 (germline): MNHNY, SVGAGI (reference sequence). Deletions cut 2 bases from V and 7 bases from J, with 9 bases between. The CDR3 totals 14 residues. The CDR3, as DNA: TGTGCCAGCAGTTACGAGTCAAAGAATTCACCCCTCCACTTT. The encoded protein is CASSYESKNSPLHF.

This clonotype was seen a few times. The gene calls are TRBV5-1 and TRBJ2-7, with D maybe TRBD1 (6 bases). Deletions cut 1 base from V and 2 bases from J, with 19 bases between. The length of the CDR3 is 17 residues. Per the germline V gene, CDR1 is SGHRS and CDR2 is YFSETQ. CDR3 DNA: TGCGCCAGCAGCTTGAACCCCAGAGGTCAGGGGACCTACGAGCAGTACTTC. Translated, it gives CASSLNPRGQGTYEQYF.

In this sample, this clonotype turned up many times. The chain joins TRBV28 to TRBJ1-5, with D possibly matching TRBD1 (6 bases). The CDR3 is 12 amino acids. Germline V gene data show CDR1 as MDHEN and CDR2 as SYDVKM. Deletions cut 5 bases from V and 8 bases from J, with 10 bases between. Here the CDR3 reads CASSASGEPQHF. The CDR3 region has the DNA TGTGCCAGCAGTGCTTCAGGGGAGCCCCAGCATTTT.

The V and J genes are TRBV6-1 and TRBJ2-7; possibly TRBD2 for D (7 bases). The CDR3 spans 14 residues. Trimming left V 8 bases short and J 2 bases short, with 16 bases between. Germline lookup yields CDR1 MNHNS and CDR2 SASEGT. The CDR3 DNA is TGTGCCAGCGGGGAGGGGGAAGAGGCCTACGAGCAGTACTTC. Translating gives CASGEGEEAYEQYF.

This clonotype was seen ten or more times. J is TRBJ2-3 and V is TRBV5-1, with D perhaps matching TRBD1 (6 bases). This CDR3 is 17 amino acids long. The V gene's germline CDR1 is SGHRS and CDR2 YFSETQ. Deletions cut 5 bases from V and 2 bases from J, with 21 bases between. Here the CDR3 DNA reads TGCGCCAGCAGAGTAAATGACAGGCTATCTTCCACAGATACGCAGTATTTT. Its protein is CASRVNDRLSSTDTQYF.